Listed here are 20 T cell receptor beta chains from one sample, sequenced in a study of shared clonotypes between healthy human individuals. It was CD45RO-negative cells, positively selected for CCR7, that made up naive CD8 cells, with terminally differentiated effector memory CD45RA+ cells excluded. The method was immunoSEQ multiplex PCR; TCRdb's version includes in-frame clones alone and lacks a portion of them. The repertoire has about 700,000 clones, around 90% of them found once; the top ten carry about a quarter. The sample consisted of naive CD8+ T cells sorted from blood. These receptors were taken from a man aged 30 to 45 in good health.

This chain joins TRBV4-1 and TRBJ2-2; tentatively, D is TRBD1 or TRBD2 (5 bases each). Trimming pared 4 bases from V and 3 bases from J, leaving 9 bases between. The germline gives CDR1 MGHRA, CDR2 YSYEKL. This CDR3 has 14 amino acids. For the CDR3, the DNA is TGCGCCAGCAGCCTCGGGACGGACACCGGGGAGCTGTTTTTT. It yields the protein CASSLGTDTGELFF.

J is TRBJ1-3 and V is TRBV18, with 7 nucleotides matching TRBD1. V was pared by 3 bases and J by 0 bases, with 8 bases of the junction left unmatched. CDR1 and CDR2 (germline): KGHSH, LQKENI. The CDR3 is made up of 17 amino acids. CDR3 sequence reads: CASSPFPGQSSGNTIYF. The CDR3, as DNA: TGTGCCAGCTCACCTTTTCCGGGACAGAGCTCTGGAAACACCATATATTTT.

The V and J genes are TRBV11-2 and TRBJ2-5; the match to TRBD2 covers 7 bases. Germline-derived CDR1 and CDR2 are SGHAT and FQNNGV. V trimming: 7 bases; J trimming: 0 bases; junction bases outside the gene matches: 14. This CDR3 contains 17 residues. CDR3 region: CASNPTERGGYQETQYF. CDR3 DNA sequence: TGTGCCAGCAACCCTACTGAGAGGGGAGGGTACCAAGAGACCCAGTACTTC.

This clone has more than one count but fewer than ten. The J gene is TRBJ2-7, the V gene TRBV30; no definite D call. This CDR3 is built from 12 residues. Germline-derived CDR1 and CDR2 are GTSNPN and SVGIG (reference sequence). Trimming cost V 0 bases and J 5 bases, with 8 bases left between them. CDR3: CAWSVPIDEQYF. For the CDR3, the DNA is TGTGCCTGGAGTGTCCCTATCGACGAGCAGTACTTC.

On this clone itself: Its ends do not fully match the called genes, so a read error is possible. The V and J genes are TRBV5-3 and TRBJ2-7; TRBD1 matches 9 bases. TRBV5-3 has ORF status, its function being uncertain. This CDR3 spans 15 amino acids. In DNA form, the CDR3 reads TGTGCCAGCAGCTTTAGGGGACAGGGACTCAACGAGCAGTACTTC. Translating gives CASSFRGQGLNEQYF.

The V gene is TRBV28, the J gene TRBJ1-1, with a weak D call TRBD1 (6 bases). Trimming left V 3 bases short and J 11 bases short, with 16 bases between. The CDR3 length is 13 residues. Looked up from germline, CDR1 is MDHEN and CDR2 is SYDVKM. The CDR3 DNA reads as TGTGCCAGCAGTTTTGAGGGGGGCGCAAGGGCTTTCTTT. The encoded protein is CASSFEGGARAFF.

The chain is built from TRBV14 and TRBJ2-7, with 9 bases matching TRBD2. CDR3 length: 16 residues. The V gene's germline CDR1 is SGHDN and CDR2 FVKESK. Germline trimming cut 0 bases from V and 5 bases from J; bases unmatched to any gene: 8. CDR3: CASSQEPAGGLHEQYF. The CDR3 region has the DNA TGTGCCAGCAGCCAAGAACCCGCGGGAGGGTTGCACGAGCAGTACTTC.

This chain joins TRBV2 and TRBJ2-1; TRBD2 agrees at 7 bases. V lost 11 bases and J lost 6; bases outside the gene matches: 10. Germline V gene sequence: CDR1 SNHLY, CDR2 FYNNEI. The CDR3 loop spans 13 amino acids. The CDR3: CASGGGTLNEQFF. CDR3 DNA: TGTGCCTCGGGCGGGGGAACGCTCAATGAGCAGTTCTTC.

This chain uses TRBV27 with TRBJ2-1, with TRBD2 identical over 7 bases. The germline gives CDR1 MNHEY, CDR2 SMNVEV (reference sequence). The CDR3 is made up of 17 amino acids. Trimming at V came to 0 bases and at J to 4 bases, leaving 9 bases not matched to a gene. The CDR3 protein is CASSLSSGIEIYNEQFF. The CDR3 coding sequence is TGTGCCAGCAGTTTATCGAGCGGGATAGAAATTTACAATGAGCAGTTCTTC.

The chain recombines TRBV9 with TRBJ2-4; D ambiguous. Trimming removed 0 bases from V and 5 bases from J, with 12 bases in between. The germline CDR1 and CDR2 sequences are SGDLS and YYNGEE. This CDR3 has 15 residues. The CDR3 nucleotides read TGTGCCAGCAGCGTAGAGGGTAGCCTCCAAAACATTCAGTACTTC. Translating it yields CASSVEGSLQNIQYF.

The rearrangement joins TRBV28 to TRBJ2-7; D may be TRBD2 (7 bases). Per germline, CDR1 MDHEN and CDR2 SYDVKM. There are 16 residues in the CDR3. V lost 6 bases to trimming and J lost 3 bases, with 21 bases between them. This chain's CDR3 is CASSPFLAGEGYEQYF. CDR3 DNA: TGTGCCAGCAGCCCATTTCTAGCAGGGGAGGGCTACGAGCAGTACTTC.

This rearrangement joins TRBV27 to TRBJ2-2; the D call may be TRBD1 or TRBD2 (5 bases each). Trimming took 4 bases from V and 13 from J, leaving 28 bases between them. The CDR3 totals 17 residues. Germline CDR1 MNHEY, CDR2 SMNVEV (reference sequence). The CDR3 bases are TGTGCCAGCAGTTCACTCCCGGGACCACTTTCCTCAAGCCTGCTGTTTTTT. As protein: CASSSLPGPLSSSLLFF.

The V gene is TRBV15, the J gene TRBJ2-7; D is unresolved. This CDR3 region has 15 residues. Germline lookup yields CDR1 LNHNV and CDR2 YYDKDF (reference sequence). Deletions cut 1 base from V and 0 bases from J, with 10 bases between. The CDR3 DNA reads TGTGCCACCAGCAGAGTTGTCGGCTTCTCCTACGAGCAGTACTTC. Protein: CATSRVVGFSYEQYF.

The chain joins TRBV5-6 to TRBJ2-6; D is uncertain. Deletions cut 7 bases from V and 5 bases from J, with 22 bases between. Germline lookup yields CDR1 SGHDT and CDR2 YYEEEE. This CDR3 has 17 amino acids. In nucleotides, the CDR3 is TGTGCCAGCTCTTCGACCAATACACAAAGTCGGGCCAACGTCCTGACTTTC. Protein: CASSSTNTQSRANVLTF.

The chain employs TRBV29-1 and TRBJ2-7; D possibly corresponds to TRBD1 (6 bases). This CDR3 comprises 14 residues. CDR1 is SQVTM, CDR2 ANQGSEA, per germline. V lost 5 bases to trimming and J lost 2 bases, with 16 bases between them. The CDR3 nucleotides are TGCAGCGTTTTATCTACAGGGTTCACCTACGAGCAGTACTTC. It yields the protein CSVLSTGFTYEQYF.

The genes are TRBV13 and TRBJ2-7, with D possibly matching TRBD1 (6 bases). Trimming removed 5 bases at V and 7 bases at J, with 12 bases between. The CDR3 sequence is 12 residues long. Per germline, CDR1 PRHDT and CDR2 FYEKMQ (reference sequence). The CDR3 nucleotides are TGTGCCAGCAGCATCAGAGGGGGAGAGCAGTACTTC. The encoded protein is CASSIRGGEQYF.

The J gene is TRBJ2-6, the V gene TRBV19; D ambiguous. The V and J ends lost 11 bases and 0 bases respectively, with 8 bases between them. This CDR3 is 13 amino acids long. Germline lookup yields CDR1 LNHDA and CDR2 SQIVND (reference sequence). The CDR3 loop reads CASTDSGANVLTF. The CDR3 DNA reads TGTGCCTCCACGGACTCTGGGGCCAACGTCCTGACTTTC. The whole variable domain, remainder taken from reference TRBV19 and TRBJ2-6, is DGGITQSPKYLFRKEGQNVTLSCEQNLNHDAMYWYRQDPGQGLRLIYYSQIVNDFQKGDIAEGYSVSREKKESFPLTVTSAQKNPTAFYLCASTDSGANVLTFGAGSRLTVL.

This CDR3 reads CASSLETGENTEAFF. CDR3 sequence (DNA): TGCGCCAGCAGCTTGGAAACAGGGGAGAACACTGAAGCTTTCTTT. The genes are TRBV5-1 and TRBJ1-1, with 7 bases that match TRBD1. The J segment lost 1 base and the V segment lost 0 bases, leaving 3 bases of the junction unmatched. CDR1 SGHRS and CDR2 YFSETQ come from the germline V gene. The CDR3 extends over 15 amino acids.

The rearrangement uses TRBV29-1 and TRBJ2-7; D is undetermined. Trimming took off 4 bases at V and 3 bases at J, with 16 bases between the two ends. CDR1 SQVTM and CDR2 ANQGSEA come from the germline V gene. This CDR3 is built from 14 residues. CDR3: CSVGPSTSFYEQYF. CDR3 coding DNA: TGCAGCGTTGGTCCGAGCACCTCCTTCTACGAGCAGTACTTC.

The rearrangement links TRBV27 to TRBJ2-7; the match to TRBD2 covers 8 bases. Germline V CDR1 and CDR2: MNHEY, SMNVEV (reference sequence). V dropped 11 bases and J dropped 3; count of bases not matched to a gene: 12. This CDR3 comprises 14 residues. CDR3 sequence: CAARGGTNLYEQYF. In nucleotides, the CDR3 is TGTGCCGCCCGGGGGGGGACTAATCTCTACGAGCAGTACTTC.